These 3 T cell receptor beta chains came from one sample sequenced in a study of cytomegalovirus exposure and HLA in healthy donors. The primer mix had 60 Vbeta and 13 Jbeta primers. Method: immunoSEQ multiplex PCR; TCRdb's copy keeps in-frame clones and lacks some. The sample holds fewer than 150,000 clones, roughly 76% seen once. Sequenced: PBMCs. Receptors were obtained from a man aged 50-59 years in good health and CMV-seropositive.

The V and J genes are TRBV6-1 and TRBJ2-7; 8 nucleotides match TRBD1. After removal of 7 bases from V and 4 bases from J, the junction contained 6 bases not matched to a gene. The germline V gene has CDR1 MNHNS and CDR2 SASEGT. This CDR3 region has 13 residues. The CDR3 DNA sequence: TGTGCCAGCAAGTTGGGACAGGAATACGAGCAGTACTTC. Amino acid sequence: CASKLGQEYEQYF.

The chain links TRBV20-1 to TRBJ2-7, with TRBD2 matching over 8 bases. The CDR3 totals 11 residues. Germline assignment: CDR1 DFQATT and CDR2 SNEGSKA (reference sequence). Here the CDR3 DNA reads TGCAGCGGGAGGGGCTCCTACGAGCAGTACTTC. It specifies CSGRGSYEQYF.

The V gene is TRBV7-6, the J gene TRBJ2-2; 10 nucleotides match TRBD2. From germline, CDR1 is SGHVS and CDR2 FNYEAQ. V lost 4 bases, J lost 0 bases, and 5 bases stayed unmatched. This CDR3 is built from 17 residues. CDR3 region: CASSYTSGAANTGELFF. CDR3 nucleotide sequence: TGTGCCAGCAGCTACACTAGCGGGGCTGCGAACACCGGGGAGCTGTTTTTT.